The text below deals with one T cell receptor beta chain. The sample comes from a study of blood T cell repertoires in COVID-19. Background on the study: T cells, B-cell-depleted T cells, or PBMCs provided the cDNA or gDNA that served as material.

Trimming removed 2 bases at V and 3 bases at J, with 13 bases between. Per the germline V gene, CDR1 is MNHNY and CDR2 is SVGAGI (reference sequence). CDR3 length: 15 residues. How the authors handled the data: Reference gene primer amplification in the assay estimated nucleated cell counts. Assay: immunoSEQ multiplex PCR; the TCRdb copy retains only in-frame clones and omits some. That table supplies the V and J calls and clone size; D and trimming were determined from the DNA. The sample shows about 110,000 clones, approximately 85% of them seen only once. The chain joins TRBV6-6 to TRBJ1-1; a weak D match, TRBD1 (5 bases). The sequence was collected from a human donor in a cohort sampled during active COVID-19. Sequencing was done on a sample of peripheral blood. DNA for the CDR3: TGTGCCAGCAGTTACAGAAGGGGTGGGGACACTGAAGCTTTCTTT. It is translated as CASSYRRGGDTEAFF.